The rows below give T cell receptor beta chains drawn from one sample of a study of a mutant IDH1 vaccine in newly diagnosed glioma. Measured with immunoSEQ multiplex PCR; TCRdb has only the in-frame clones, and not every one. The sample has about 58,000 clones; roughly 80% are singletons. These receptors are not linked to any known antigen. The specimen comprised PBMCs, sampled from a glioma patient whose treatment included an IDH1 peptide vaccine. Source of these receptors: a man aged 35 to 55 with glioma. Both conserved end residues are part of each CDR3. D genes are given only for firm matches. The size field is filled for only some rows; it gives once, few, many or a size class.

>TRBV6-1|NA|once|TRBJ1-4
TGTGCCAGCAGTGGTCTAGATATAAATGAAAAACTGTTTTTT
CASSGLDINEKLFF
>TRBV2|NA|NA|TRBJ1-6
TGTGCCAGCAAGGAAAGGGGTGGAACTAATTCACCCCTCCACTTT
CASKERGGTNSPLHF
>TRBV6-1|NA|NA|TRBJ2-2
TGTGCCAGCAGTCTGTTCAGGAATTCCGGGGAGCTGTTTTTT
CASSLFRNSGELFF
>TRBV6-5|NA|NA|TRBJ1-3
TGTGCCAGCAGTTACGGAAACACCATATATTTT
CASSYGNTIYF
>TRBV11-2|NA|NA|TRBJ1-2
TGTGCCAGCAGCTTGAACAGCTATGGCTACACCTTC
CASSLNSYGYTF
>TRBV9|TRBD1|NA|TRBJ1-6
TGTGCCAGCAGCGTGACAGGGAATAATTCACCCCTCCACTTT
CASSVTGNNSPLHF
>TRBV5-1|NA|NA|TRBJ2-7
TGCGCCAGCAGCTTGGGACGCACCTACGAGCAGTACTTC
CASSLGRTYEQYF
>TRBV5-1|NA|NA|TRBJ2-1
TGCGCCAGCAGCTTGAGTTGGACACCCTCCTACAATGAGCAGTTCTTC
CASSLSWTPSYNEQFF
>TRBV25-1|NA|few|TRBJ2-2
TGTGCCAGCAGTGGACAGGTCACCGGGGAGCTGTTTTTT
CASSGQVTGELFF
>TRBV19|NA|once|TRBJ2-7
TGTGCCAGTAGTATAGAGGCAGGGTCCTACGAGCAGTACTTC
CASSIEAGSYEQYF
>TRBV2|NA|many|TRBJ1-1
TGTGCCAGCAGGGAACAGGGCACTGAAGCTTTCTTT
CASREQGTEAFF
>TRBV7-9|NA|NA|TRBJ2-7
TGTGCCAGCAGCCCGGACGGCCGGCCTAACGAGCAGTACTTC
CASSPDGRPNEQYF
>TRBV27|NA|few|TRBJ1-3
TGTGCCAGCAGTTTCACAGGAGGGAACACCATATATTTT
CASSFTGGNTIYF
>TRBV28|NA|NA|TRBJ2-7
TGTGCCAGCAGACGATACGAGCAGTACTTC
CASRRYEQYF
>TRBV9|NA|NA|TRBJ2-3
TGTGCCAGCAGCTTTACCGGGACTCACACAGATACGCAGTATTTT
CASSFTGTHTDTQYF
>TRBV21-1|NA|NA|TRBJ1-4
TGTGCCAGCAGCAAACCCCGGGGGGGATCGTCTAATGAAAAACTGTTTTTT
CASSKPRGGSSNEKLFF
>TRBV7-9|NA|NA|TRBJ2-6
TGTGCCAGCAGCCCCCTGATGATCTCTGGGGCCAACGTCCTGACTTTC
CASSPLMISGANVLTF
>TRBV6-1|NA|NA|TRBJ1-2
TGTGCCAGCAGTGAAGCGCTAGGCTACACCTTC
CASSEALGYTF
>TRBV29-1|TRBD1|NA|TRBJ1-2
TGCAGCGCCGACAGGGGTGGCTATGGCTACACCTTC
CSADRGGYGYTF
>TRBV28|TRBD1|few|TRBJ2-7
TGTGCCAGCAGTCAAACCGGGACAGCATACGGGGAGCAGTACTTC
CASSQTGTAYGEQYF
>TRBV7-9|NA|NA|TRBJ2-7
TGTGCCAGCAGCTACGGCGGCAGCTCCTACGAGCAGTACTTC
CASSYGGSSYEQYF
>TRBV5-6|NA|NA|TRBJ2-1
TGTGCCAGCAGCTTCACCCCTAGCGCCTCCTACAATGAGCAGTTCTTC
CASSFTPSASYNEQFF
>TRBV29-1|TRBD2|NA|TRBJ2-5
TGCAGCGGGGCTTGGACTAGCCAAGAGACCCAGTACTTC
CSGAWTSQETQYF
>TRBV12-5|TRBD2|NA|TRBJ2-2
TGTGCTAGTGGTTTCTCAGAAAGGACTAGCGGGGGGTCCGGGGAGCTGTTTTTT
CASGFSERTSGGSGELFF
>TRBV4-1|NA|few|TRBJ2-1
TGCGCCAGCAGCCAAGATTATACAGGGTCAGGATCATACAATGAGCAGTTCTTC
CASSQDYTGSGSYNEQFF
>TRBV11-1|NA|NA|TRBJ2-7
TGTGCCAGCAGCCCAGCAAACTACGAGCAGTACTTC
CASSPANYEQYF
>TRBV19|NA|NA|TRBJ2-7
TGTGCCAGTAGTTACGGCTCCAGCTACGAGCAGTACTTC
CASSYGSSYEQYF
>TRBV9|NA|NA|TRBJ2-7
TGTGCCAGCAGCGTAGCTGGTCTAGGGACCTACGAGCAGTACTTC
CASSVAGLGTYEQYF
>TRBV9|NA|NA|TRBJ2-7
TGTGCCAGCAGCGCAGACCTAAACTCCTACGAGCAGTACTTC
CASSADLNSYEQYF
>TRBV6-5|NA|NA|TRBJ2-7
TGTGCCAGCAGCAACGGGGGCTTCTACGAGCAGTACTTC
CASSNGGFYEQYF
>TRBV18|TRBD1|NA|TRBJ1-2
TGTGCCAGCTCCCGCGGCGGGACAGGGAACTATGGCTACACCTTC
CASSRGGTGNYGYTF
>TRBV7-6|NA|few|TRBJ2-5
TGTGCCAGCAGCTTAGCGCACACTAGCCGAGAGACCCAGTACTTC
CASSLAHTSRETQYF
>TRBV5-5|NA|NA|TRBJ1-5
TGTGCCAGCAGCTTGGAAGGTTATAGCAATCAGCCCCAGCATTTT
CASSLEGYSNQPQHF
>TRBV5-1|NA|few|TRBJ1-4
TGCGCCAGCAGCTTGGATGGCAGAGCAACTAATGAAAAACTGTTTTTT
CASSLDGRATNEKLFF
>TRBV29-1|NA|NA|TRBJ1-5
TGCAGCGTTGTGTCACAGGGTAATAGCAATCAGCCCCAGCATTTT
CSVVSQGNSNQPQHF
>TRBV11-2|NA|NA|TRBJ2-7
TGTGCCAGCAGCTTAGATGGTAGGACCCCTCTTTTCTACGAGCAGTACTTC
CASSLDGRTPLFYEQYF
>TRBV19|NA|few|TRBJ1-1
TGTGCCAGTAGTGGGGGGATTGAAGCTTTCTTT
CASSGGIEAFF
>TRBV10-3|NA|few|TRBJ1-1
TGTGCCATCAGTGAGTCTAGGCAGGGTTATGAAGCTTTCTTT
CAISESRQGYEAFF
>TRBV6-6|TRBD2|NA|TRBJ2-5
TGTGCCAGCAGCCCGCGGACTAGCGGATCCCAAGAGACCCAGTACTTC
CASSPRTSGSQETQYF
>TRBV30|NA|NA|TRBJ2-5
TGTGCCTGGGGAAAGCGGTCCCAAGAGACCCAGTACTTC
CAWGKRSQETQYF
>TRBV6-5|NA|NA|TRBJ1-2
TGTGCCAGCAGTTACTCACCAGGGCGAGGCTACACCTTC
CASSYSPGRGYTF
>TRBV27|TRBD2|NA|TRBJ2-7
TGTGCCAGCAGTTTAGGGACTAGCGGCTCCTACGAGCAGTACTTC
CASSLGTSGSYEQYF
>TRBV6-1|NA|NA|TRBJ1-2
TGTGCCAGCAGTGAAGGGATGGGGGGCGGTGGCTACACCTTC
CASSEGMGGGGYTF
>TRBV2|TRBD1|once|TRBJ2-7
TGTGCCAGCAGCCAGGACAGGGGGCTTCTTGAGCAGTACTTC
CASSQDRGLLEQYF
>TRBV9|NA|NA|TRBJ2-7
TGTGCCAGCAGCGTAACTGAGGGGCCCTACGAGCAGTACTTC
CASSVTEGPYEQYF
>TRBV9|NA|few|TRBJ1-1
TGTGCCAGCAGCGTATCCTGGAACACTGAAGCTTTCTTT
CASSVSWNTEAFF
>TRBV5-4|TRBD2|NA|TRBJ2-2
TGTGCCAGCAGGTCCGGGACTAGCGGGAGGGCCGGAGGGGAGCTGTTTTTT
CASRSGTSGRAGGELFF
>TRBV11-3|NA|few|TRBJ2-2
TGTGCCAGCAGCCAAAGCAGGGCCGGGGAGCTGTTTTTT
CASSQSRAGELFF
>TRBV5-1|NA|NA|TRBJ1-2
TGCGCCAGCAGCTTGGGCGGCTTTGACTATGGCTACACCTTC
CASSLGGFDYGYTF
>TRBV19|NA|NA|TRBJ1-1
TGTGCCAGTAGTATAGATTCAAGGAGGGATGCTGAAGCTTTCTTT
CASSIDSRRDAEAFF
>TRBV10-3|TRBD1|NA|TRBJ2-7
TGTGCCATCAGTGAGCCGGACAGGGGGCTCGAGCAGTACTTC
CAISEPDRGLEQYF
>TRBV6-5|NA|NA|TRBJ2-7
TGTGCCAGCAGTTACGGTTCCCAGGGCTGGGAGTACTTC
CASSYGSQGWEYF